The 31 T cell receptor beta chains presented below share a single source sample, sequenced in a study of blood T cell repertoires in COVID-19. Method: immunoSEQ multiplex PCR; TCRdb's copy keeps in-frame clones and lacks some. Among hundreds of thousands of clones listed, 87% were seen once. Sequences were obtained from peripheral blood. The receptors were gathered from a woman aged 50 to 60 with COVID-19, enrolled during active disease.

This chain connects TRBV6-4 to TRBJ2-2; D is perhaps TRBD2 (5 bases). V was trimmed by 6 bases and J by 7 bases, leaving 12 bases between them. The CDR3 sequence is 13 residues long. Germline CDR1 reads MRHNA; CDR2 reads SNTAGT. CDR3 amino acids: CASRRHSGGELFF. The CDR3 bases are TGTGCCAGCAGGCGACACAGCGGCGGGGAGCTGTTTTTT.

A single count supports this clone. The chain carries TRBV6-1 and TRBJ1-5, with 7 bases matching TRBD1. CDR1 is MNHNS and CDR2 is SASEGT in the germline V gene. This CDR3 region has 16 residues. The V segment lost 2 bases and the J segment 5 bases; nucleotides outside the gene matches: 9. The CDR3 reads CASSEPGQISDQPQHF. In nucleotides, the CDR3 is TGTGCCAGCAGTGAACCGGGACAGATTAGTGATCAGCCCCAGCATTTT.

The rearrangement joins TRBV5-8 to TRBJ2-4; possibly TRBD1 for D (5 bases). Germline V gene sequence: CDR1 SGHTS, CDR2 YDEGEE. V was pared by 2 bases and J by 1 base, with 13 bases between. CDR3 length equals 16 residues. The CDR3 protein is CASSFRAGLAKNIQYF. CDR3 nucleotides: TGTGCCAGCAGCTTTCGAGCAGGGTTGGCCAAAAACATTCAGTACTTC.

The genes are TRBV21-1 and TRBJ2-1; TRBD1, the D gene given by the table, was not confirmed from the DNA. TRBV21-1 counts as a pseudogene. The CDR3 is 17 amino acids. CDR3 DNA sequence: TGTGCCAGCAGCACACACCCCCGGGACAATTTCTACAATGAGCAGTTCTTC. Its translation: CASSTHPRDNFYNEQFF.

The chain is built from TRBV18 and TRBJ2-5, with TRBD2 identical over 11 bases. V trimming: 1 base; J trimming: 5 bases; junction bases outside the gene matches: 9. The CDR3 extends over 17 amino acids. Germline CDR1 reads KGHSH; CDR2 reads LQKENI. The CDR3 protein is CASSPLVLTSGTETQYF. CDR3 DNA: TGTGCCAGCTCACCACTAGTGCTGACTAGCGGGACGGAGACCCAGTACTTC.

The chain employs TRBV5-6 and TRBJ1-2; D unclear. The ends were cut back, 0 bases at V and 5 bases at J, with 20 bases in the middle. The CDR3 is made up of 17 amino acids. Germline V gene lookup returns CDR1 SGHDT and CDR2 YYEEEE. CDR3 loop: CASSLESFRVPSYGYTF. The CDR3 coding sequence is TGTGCCAGCAGCTTGGAATCATTCCGGGTTCCTTCTTATGGCTACACCTTC.

The chain employs TRBV19 and TRBJ1-4; TRBD1 is a possible D gene (6 bases). V was pared by 5 bases and J by 6 bases, with 19 bases between. The CDR3 extends over 16 amino acids. Per germline, CDR1 LNHDA and CDR2 SQIVND (reference sequence). CDR3: CASSADTDRFYEKLFF. The CDR3 DNA reads as TGTGCCAGTAGTGCGGATACGGACAGATTCTATGAAAAACTGTTTTTT.

The gene calls are TRBV6-2 or TRBV6-3 and TRBJ2-1, with 8 nucleotides matching TRBD2. Trimming at V came to 1 base and at J to 5 bases, leaving 19 bases not matched to a gene. The CDR3 covers 20 residues. Germline-derived CDR1 and CDR2 are MNHEY and SVGEGT. The CDR3 region has the DNA TGTGCCAGCAGTTACTTGCGGGGGAGGGCTAGCGGGCTCCTTAACAATGAGCAGTTCTTC. It translates to CASSYLRGRASGLLNNEQFF.

The gene calls are TRBV9 and TRBJ2-5; TRBD2 matches at 7 bases. This CDR3 has 15 residues. Germline values: CDR1 SGDLS, CDR2 YYNGEE. Germline trimming cut 0 bases from V and 5 bases from J; bases unmatched to any gene: 7. CDR3 sequence: CASSVAGLVGETQYF. The CDR3 coding sequence is TGTGCCAGCAGCGTAGCTGGACTAGTCGGGGAGACCCAGTACTTC.

This chain connects TRBV18 to TRBJ2-1; tentative D call: TRBD2 (5 bases). The CDR3 runs 13 residues. Germline loops: CDR1 KGHSH, CDR2 LQKENI. V dropped 5 bases and J dropped 4 bases, with 9 bases sitting between them. CDR3 in amino acids: CASSIGLYNEQFF. CDR3 nucleotide sequence: TGTGCCAGCTCAATCGGACTGTACAATGAGCAGTTCTTC.

The chain combines TRBV27 with TRBJ1-1, with D tentatively TRBD1 (5 bases). Germline V gene lookup returns CDR1 MNHEY and CDR2 SMNVEV (reference sequence). This CDR3 is built from 13 residues. Trimming removed 7 bases at V and 5 bases at J, with 14 bases between. CDR3 sequence reads: CASTAGGRTEAFF. For the CDR3, the DNA is TGTGCCAGCACCGCGGGGGGGAGAACTGAAGCTTTCTTT.

A single count supports this clone. The rearrangement uses TRBV2 and TRBJ2-7, with 8 bases fitting TRBD1. CDR3 length equals 15 residues. The germline CDR1 and CDR2 sequences are SNHLY and FYNNEI. The junction had 6 bases not matched to a gene; V was cut back by 4 bases and J by 1 base. For the CDR3, the DNA is TGTGCCAGCAGTGTCTGGACAGGGCCATCCTACGAGCAGTACTTC. The encoded protein is CASSVWTGPSYEQYF.

This chain uses TRBV3-1 (or the pseudogene TRBV3-2) with TRBJ2-1; TRBD2 agrees at 12 bases. Germline-derived CDR1 and CDR2 are LGHDT and YNNKEL (reference sequence). Unmatched junction bases numbered 5, after V lost 0 bases and J lost 8 bases. This CDR3 is built from 16 residues. The CDR3 sequence: CASSQETSGSRYEQFF. The CDR3, as DNA: TGTGCCAGCAGCCAAGAGACTAGCGGGAGTAGATATGAGCAGTTCTTC.

V and J are TRBV18 and TRBJ2-7; 12 bases map to TRBD2. V lost 0 bases, J lost 3 bases, and 6 bases stayed unmatched. This CDR3 is built from 17 residues. Germline V gene sequence: CDR1 KGHSH, CDR2 LQKENI. The CDR3 loop is CASSPPGQLAGGYEQYF. CDR3 bases: TGTGCCAGCTCACCACCGGGCCAACTAGCGGGAGGCTACGAGCAGTACTTC.

The chain combines TRBV3-1 (or the pseudogene TRBV3-2) with TRBJ2-1; 10 nucleotides agree with TRBD1. The CDR3 is made up of 16 amino acids. The J segment lost 7 bases and the V segment lost 3 bases, leaving 9 bases of the junction unmatched. Germline V CDR1 and CDR2: LGHDT, YNNKEL (reference sequence). CDR3 bases: TGTGCCAGCAGCCAGGACAGGGGGTTCATGAGGAATGAGCAGTTCTTC. Translating it yields CASSQDRGFMRNEQFF.

V and J are TRBV7-2 and TRBJ2-2; the match to TRBD2 covers 7 bases. The trim removed 5 bases at V and 4 bases at J, leaving 13 bases unmatched. The length of the CDR3 is 17 residues. Germline loops: CDR1 SGHTA, CDR2 FQGNSA. CDR3: CASSMGGGSRGTGELFF. DNA for the CDR3: TGTGCCAGCAGCATGGGAGGCGGGAGTAGGGGCACCGGGGAGCTGTTTTTT.

The CDR3 loop reads CASRDSGLATYYEQYF. CDR3 bases: TGTGCCAGCAGAGACAGTGGACTAGCGACGTACTACGAGCAGTACTTC. The chain uses TRBV6-6 and TRBJ2-7; 9 positions match TRBD2. Germline CDR1 and CDR2: MNHNY and SVGAGI (reference sequence). The CDR3 consists of 16 residues. The J segment lost 3 bases and the V segment lost 6 bases, leaving 12 bases of the junction unmatched.

The V call is TRBV5-1, the J call TRBJ2-7; D is possibly TRBD2 (5 bases). In germline, CDR1 is SGHRS, CDR2 YFSETQ. V was cut by 4 bases and J by 5 bases, with 22 bases left in between. This CDR3 comprises 16 residues. The CDR3 nucleotides read TGCGCCAGCAGCCCGGAGTCGGCGGGCCGCCGGCACGAGCAGTACTTC. This sequence encodes CASSPESAGRRHEQYF. The complete variable domain, with remaining parts taken from reference TRBV5-1 and TRBJ2-7, reads KAGVTQTPRYLIKTRGQQVTLSCSPISGHRSVSWYQQTPGQGLQFLFEYFSETQRNKGNFPGRFSGRQFSNSRSEMNVSTLELGDSALYLCASSPESAGRRHEQYFGPGTRLTVT.

The gene calls are TRBV11-2 and TRBJ2-5, with 11 bases that match TRBD2. V shed 3 bases, J shed 4 bases, and the junction held 1 base outside the gene matches. This CDR3 has 14 amino acids. Germline values: CDR1 SGHAT, CDR2 FQNNGV. The CDR3 sequence is CASSFSGRGETQYF. Here the CDR3 DNA reads TGTGCCAGCAGCTTTAGCGGGAGGGGAGAGACCCAGTACTTC.

CDR3 DNA: TGTGCCAGCAGCCGATCTGGGACAGCGACGTCCTCACCCCTCCACTTT. This codes for CASSRSGTATSSPLHF. V usage is TRBV5-6 and J usage is TRBJ1-6, with 7 bases fitting TRBD1. The germline V gene has CDR1 SGHDT and CDR2 YYEEEE. The CDR3 runs to 16 residues. The J segment lost 10 bases and the V segment lost 4 bases, leaving 14 bases of the junction unmatched.

The chain couples TRBV10-2 to TRBJ2-7; 8 bases line up with TRBD1. V shed 6 bases, J shed 0 bases, and the junction held 7 bases outside the gene matches. This CDR3 contains 15 residues. The germline V gene has CDR1 WSHSY and CDR2 SAAADI. The CDR3 spells CASSPGTGSSYEQYF. In DNA form, the CDR3 reads TGCGCCAGCAGCCCCGGGACAGGCAGCTCCTACGAGCAGTACTTC.

The chain employs TRBV5-8 and TRBJ1-2; D not resolved. Trimming shortened V by 0 bases and J by 7 bases, and 7 bases separated the two germline ends. Germline-derived CDR1 and CDR2 are SGHTS and YDEGEE. This CDR3 is 12 amino acids long. The CDR3 region is CASSLDRRGYTF. CDR3 sequence (DNA): TGTGCCAGCAGCTTGGACAGACGTGGCTACACCTTC.

The rearrangement links TRBV7-8 to TRBJ2-7; D remains unclear. The CDR3 runs to 14 residues. Germline lookup yields CDR1 SGHVS and CDR2 FQNEAQ. V was clipped by 3 bases and J by 4 bases, with 13 bases between them. The CDR3 nucleotides are TGTGCCAGCAGCTTTCCCGGTCGAGCTTACGAGCAGTACTTC. Its protein product is CASSFPGRAYEQYF. The variable domain in full, with the rest retrieved from reference TRBV7-8 and TRBJ2-7, is GAGVSQSPRYKVAKRGQDVALRCDPISGHVSLFWYQQALGQGPEFLTYFQNEAQLDKSGLPSDRFFAERPEGSVSTLKIQRTQQEDSAVYLCASSFPGRAYEQYFGPGTRLTVT.

The CDR3 loop is CASSVAPVGNYEQYF. DNA for the CDR3: TGTGCCAGCAGCGTAGCCCCAGTGGGCAACTACGAGCAGTACTTC. The rearrangement uses TRBV9 and TRBJ2-7; D not certain. V gave up 0 bases and J gave up 3 bases, with 13 bases separating them. CDR1 SGDLS and CDR2 YYNGEE come from the germline V gene. This CDR3 has 15 amino acids.

This clone has just a few counts. The V and J genes are TRBV5-6 and TRBJ2-7; D may be TRBD1 (6 bases). The V gene lost 4 bases and the J gene lost 3 bases, with 8 bases spanning the gap. The germline CDR1 and CDR2 sequences are SGHDT and YYEEEE. The CDR3 is 12 residues long. The CDR3 reads CASSLQGYEQYF. The CDR3 DNA reads TGTGCCAGCAGCCTACAGGGCTACGAGCAGTACTTC.

The rearrangement uses TRBV5-5 and TRBJ1-2; the match to TRBD1 covers 9 bases. CDR1 SGHKS and CDR2 YYEKEE come from the germline V gene (reference sequence). V lost 4 bases and J lost 8; bases outside the gene matches: 6. The CDR3 runs 13 residues. Here the CDR3 reads CASSLFTGGGYTF. CDR3 bases: TGTGCCAGCAGCCTTTTTACAGGGGGCGGCTACACCTTC.

The genes are TRBV6-5 and TRBJ1-6; tentative D call: TRBD1 (6 bases). This CDR3 is 15 amino acids long. Between the trimmed V and J ends, which lost 2 bases and 3 bases, there was a span of 8 bases. Germline assignment: CDR1 MNHEY and CDR2 SVGAGI. In DNA form, the CDR3 reads TGTGCCAGCAGTTACGAGGGACACTATAATTCACCCCTCCACTTT. Translated: CASSYEGHYNSPLHF.

The chain employs TRBV3-1 (or the pseudogene TRBV3-2) and TRBJ2-5, with TRBD1 matching 7 bases. This CDR3 has 16 residues. Trimming cost V 0 bases and J 3 bases; bases outside gene matches: 7. Per germline, CDR1 LGHDT and CDR2 YNNKEL (reference sequence). DNA for the CDR3: TGTGCCAGCAGCCAAGAAGGAGACAGGGAAAAAGAGACCCAGTACTTC. Its protein product is CASSQEGDREKETQYF.

The chain couples TRBV6-6 to TRBJ1-1; D remains ambiguous. The germline CDR1 and CDR2 sequences are MNHNY and SVGAGI (reference sequence). V was shortened by 1 base and J by 4 bases, with 10 bases between the two germline ends. The CDR3 spans 14 residues. The CDR3 DNA reads as TGTGCCAGCAGTTACTTTACAGAAGGCACTGAAGCTTTCTTT. It specifies CASSYFTEGTEAFF.

This chain uses TRBV19 with TRBJ2-5, with D perhaps matching TRBD1 (6 bases). V was pared by 2 bases and J by 5 bases, with 9 bases between. This CDR3 spans 13 amino acids. From germline, CDR1 is LNHDA and CDR2 SQIVND (reference sequence). The CDR3 loop is CASSISGVETQYF. The CDR3 DNA sequence: TGTGCCAGTAGTATATCAGGGGTGGAGACCCAGTACTTC. Full variable domain (rest looked up from reference TRBV19 and TRBJ2-5): DGGITQSPKYLFRKEGQNVTLSCEQNLNHDAMYWYRQDPGQGLRLIYYSQIVNDFQKGDIAEGYSVSREKKESFPLTVTSAQKNPTAFYLCASSISGVETQYFGPGTRLLVL.

The rearrangement links TRBV6-4 to TRBJ2-3; D is perhaps TRBD2 (7 bases). V lost 4 bases and J 4 bases, leaving 15 bases between the germline ends. There are 15 residues in the CDR3. Germline V lookup: CDR1 MRHNA, CDR2 SNTAGT. CDR3 coding DNA: TGTGCCAGCAGTGCCAGGGGAGGGGCTCCAGATACGCAGTATTTT. It specifies CASSARGGAPDTQYF.